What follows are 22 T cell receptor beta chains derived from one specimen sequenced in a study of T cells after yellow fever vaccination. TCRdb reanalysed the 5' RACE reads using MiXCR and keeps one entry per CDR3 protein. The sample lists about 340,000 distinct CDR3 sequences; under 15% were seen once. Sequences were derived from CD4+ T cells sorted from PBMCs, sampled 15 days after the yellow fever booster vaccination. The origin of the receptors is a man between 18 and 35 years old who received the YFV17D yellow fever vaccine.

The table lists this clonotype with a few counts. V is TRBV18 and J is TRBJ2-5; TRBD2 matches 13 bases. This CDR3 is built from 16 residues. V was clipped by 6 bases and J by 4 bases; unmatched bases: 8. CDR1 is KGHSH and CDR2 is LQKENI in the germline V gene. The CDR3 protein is CASSPRTSGGGETQYF. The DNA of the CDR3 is TGTGCCAGCTCTCCGCGGACTAGCGGGGGCGGAGAGACCCAGTACTTC.

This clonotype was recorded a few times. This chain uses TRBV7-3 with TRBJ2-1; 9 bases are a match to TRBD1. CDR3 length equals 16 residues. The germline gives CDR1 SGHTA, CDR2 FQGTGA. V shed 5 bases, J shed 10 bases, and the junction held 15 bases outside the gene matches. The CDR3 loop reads CASSRGRGQGDGEQFF. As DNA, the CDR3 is TGTGCCAGCAGCAGAGGGCGGGGACAGGGTGACGGGGAGCAGTTCTTC.

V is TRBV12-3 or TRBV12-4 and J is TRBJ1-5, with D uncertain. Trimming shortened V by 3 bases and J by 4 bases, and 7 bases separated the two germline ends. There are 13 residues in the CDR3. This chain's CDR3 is CASSFLINQPQHF. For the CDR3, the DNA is TGTGCCAGCAGTTTTTTGATTAATCAGCCCCAGCATTTT.

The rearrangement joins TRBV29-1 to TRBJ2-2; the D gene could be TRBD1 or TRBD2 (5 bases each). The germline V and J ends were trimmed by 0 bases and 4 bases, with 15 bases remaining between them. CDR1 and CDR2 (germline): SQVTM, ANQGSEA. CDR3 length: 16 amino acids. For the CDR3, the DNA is TGCAGCGTTGAAGACCCGGGACGTGGGATCACCGGGGAGCTGTTTTTT. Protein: CSVEDPGRGITGELFF.

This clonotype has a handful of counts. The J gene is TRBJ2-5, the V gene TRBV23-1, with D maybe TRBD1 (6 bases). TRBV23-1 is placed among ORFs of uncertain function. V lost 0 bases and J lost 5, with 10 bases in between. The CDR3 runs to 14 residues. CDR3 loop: CASSQSGAGETQYF. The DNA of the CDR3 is TGCGCCAGCAGTCAATCGGGGGCAGGGGAGACCCAGTACTTC.

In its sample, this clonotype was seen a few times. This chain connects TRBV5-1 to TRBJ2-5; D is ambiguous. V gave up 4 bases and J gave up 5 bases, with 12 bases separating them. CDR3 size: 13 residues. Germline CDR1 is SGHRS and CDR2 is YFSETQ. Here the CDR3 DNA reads TGCGCCAGCAGCCTTACCTATGCGGAGACCCAGTACTTC. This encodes CASSLTYAETQYF. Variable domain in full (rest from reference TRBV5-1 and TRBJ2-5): KAGVTQTPRYLIKTRGQQVTLSCSPISGHRSVSWYQQTPGQGLQFLFEYFSETQRNKGNFPGRFSGRQFSNSRSEMNVSTLELGDSALYLCASSLTYAETQYFGPGTRLLVL.

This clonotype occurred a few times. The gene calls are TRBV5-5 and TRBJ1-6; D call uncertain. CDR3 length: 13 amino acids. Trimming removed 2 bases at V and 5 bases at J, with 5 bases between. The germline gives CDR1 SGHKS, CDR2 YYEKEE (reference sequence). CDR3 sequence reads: CASSLPNNSPLHF. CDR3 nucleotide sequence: TGTGCCAGCAGCTTACCTAATAATTCACCCCTCCACTTT.

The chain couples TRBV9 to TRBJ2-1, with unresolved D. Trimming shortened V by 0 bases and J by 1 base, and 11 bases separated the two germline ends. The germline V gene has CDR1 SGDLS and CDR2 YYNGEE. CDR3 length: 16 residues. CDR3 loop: CASSVEAGQSYNEQFF. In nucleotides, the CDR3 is TGTGCCAGCAGCGTAGAGGCAGGCCAGTCCTACAATGAGCAGTTCTTC.

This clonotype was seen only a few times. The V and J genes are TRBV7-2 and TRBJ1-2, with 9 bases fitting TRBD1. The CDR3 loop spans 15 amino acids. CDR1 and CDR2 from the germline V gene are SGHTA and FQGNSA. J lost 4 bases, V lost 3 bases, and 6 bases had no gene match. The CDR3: CASSLDRGFVYGYTF. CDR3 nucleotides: TGTGCCAGCAGCTTGGACAGGGGTTTTGTCTATGGCTACACCTTC.

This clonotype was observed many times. The CDR3 protein is CATPAGAENTEAFF. The CDR3 region has the DNA TGTGCCACCCCCGCGGGGGCGGAGAACACTGAAGCTTTCTTT. The genes are TRBV24-1 and TRBJ1-1; D might be TRBD1 (6 bases). The ends were cut back, 9 bases at V and 1 base at J, with 14 bases in the middle. From germline, CDR1 is KGHDR and CDR2 SFDVKD. This CDR3 has 14 amino acids.

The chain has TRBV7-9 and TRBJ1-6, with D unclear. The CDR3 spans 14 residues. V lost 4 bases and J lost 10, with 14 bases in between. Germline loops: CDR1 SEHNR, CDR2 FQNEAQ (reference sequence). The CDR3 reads CASSSTGLRSPLHF. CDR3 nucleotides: TGTGCCAGCAGCTCGACGGGTTTGAGGTCACCCCTCCACTTT.

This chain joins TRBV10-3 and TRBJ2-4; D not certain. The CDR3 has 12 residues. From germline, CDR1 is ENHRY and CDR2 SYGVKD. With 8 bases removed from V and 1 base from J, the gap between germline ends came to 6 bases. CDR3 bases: TGTGCCATCGGAATGGCCAAAAACATTCAGTACTTC. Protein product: CAIGMAKNIQYF.

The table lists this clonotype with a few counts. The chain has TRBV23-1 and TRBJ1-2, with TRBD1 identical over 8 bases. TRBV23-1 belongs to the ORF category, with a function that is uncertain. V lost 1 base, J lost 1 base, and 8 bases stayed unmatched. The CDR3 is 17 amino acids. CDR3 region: CASSQFGQGACNYGYTF. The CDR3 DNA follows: TGCGCCAGCAGTCAATTTGGACAGGGCGCTTGTAACTATGGCTACACCTTC.

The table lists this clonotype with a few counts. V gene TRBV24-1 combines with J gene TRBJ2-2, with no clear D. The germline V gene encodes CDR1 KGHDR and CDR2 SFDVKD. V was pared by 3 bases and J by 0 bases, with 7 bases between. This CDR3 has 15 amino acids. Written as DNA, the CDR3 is TGTGCCACCAGTGATCCCCGTCCGAACACCGGGGAGCTGTTTTTT. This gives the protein CATSDPRPNTGELFF.

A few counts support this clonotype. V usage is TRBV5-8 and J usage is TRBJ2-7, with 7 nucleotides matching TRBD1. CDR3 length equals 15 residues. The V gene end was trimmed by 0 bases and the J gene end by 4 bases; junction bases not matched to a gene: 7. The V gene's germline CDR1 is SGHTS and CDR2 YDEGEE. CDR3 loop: CASSLVVGTVYEQYF. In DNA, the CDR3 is TGTGCCAGCAGCTTGGTCGTCGGGACAGTGTACGAGCAGTACTTC.

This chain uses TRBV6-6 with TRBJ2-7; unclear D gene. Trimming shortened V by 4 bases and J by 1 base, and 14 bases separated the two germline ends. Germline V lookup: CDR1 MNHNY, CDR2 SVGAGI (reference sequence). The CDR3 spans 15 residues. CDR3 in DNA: TGTGCCAGCAGTTTACGACCGTCGCTATCCTACGAGCAGTACTTC. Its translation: CASSLRPSLSYEQYF.

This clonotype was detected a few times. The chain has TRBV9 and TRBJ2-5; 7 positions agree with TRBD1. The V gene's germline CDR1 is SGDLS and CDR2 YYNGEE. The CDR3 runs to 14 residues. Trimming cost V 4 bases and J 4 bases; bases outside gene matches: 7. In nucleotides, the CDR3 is TGTGCCAGCAGCTTTGGGACAGCAGTAGAGACCCAGTACTTC. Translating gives CASSFGTAVETQYF.

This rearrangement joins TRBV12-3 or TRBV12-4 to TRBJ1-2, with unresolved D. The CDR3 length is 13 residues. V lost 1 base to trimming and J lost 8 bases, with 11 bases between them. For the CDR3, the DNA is TGTGCCAGCAGTTTAGGGGCACCCGGGGGCTACACCTTC. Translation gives CASSLGAPGGYTF.

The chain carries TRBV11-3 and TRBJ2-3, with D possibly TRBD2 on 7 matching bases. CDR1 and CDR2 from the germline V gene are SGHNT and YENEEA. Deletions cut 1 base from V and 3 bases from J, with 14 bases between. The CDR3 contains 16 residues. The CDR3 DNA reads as TGTGCCAGCAGCTTAGCGGGGGGCCGGGGGACAGATACGCAGTATTTT. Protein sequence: CASSLAGGRGTDTQYF. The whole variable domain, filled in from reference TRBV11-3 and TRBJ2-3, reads EAGVVQSPRYKIIEKKQPVAFWCNPISGHNTLYWYLQNLGQGPELLIRYENEEAVDDSQLPKDRFSAERLKGVDSTLKIQPAELGDSAVYLCASSLAGGRGTDTQYFGPGTRLTVL.

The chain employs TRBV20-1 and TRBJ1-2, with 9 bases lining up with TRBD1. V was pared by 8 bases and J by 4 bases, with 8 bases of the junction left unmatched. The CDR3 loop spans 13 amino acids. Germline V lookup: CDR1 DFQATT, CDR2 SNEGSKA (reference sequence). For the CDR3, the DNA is TGCAGTACGGGACAGGGTAGGGCCTATGGCTACACCTTC. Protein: CSTGQGRAYGYTF.

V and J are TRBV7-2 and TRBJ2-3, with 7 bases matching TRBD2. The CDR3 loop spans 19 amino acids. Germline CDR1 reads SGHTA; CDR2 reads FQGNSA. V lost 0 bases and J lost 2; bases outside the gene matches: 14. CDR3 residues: CASSLALGYRAGVTDTQYF. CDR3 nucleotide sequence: TGTGCCAGCAGCTTAGCGCTCGGGTATCGGGCGGGAGTCACAGATACGCAGTATTTT.

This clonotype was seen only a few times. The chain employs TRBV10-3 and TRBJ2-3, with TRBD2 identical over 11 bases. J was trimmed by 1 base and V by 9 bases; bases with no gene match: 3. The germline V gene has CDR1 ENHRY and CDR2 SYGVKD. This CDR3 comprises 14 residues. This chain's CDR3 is CAIQLAGGTDTQYF. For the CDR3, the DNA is TGTGCCATTCAACTAGCGGGGGGCACAGATACGCAGTATTTT.